Below are 14 T cell receptor beta chains sequenced from a single sample in a study of OX40 agonist ivuxolimab in advanced cancers. The data were produced by immunoSEQ multiplex PCR, yet TCRdb's version contains in-frame clones alone and is incomplete. Of tens of thousands of clones listed, more than 90% are singletons. Sequenced material: CD4+ or CD8+ T cells sorted from blood, taken in a trial of the OX40 agonist ivuxolimab. Every receptor here comes from an adult with an advanced solid tumor such as melanoma, head and neck, liver or kidney cancer.

This clone was observed a single time. The chain carries TRBV6-1 and TRBJ2-7; the D gene is possibly TRBD1 (5 bases). The V gene's germline CDR1 is MNHNS and CDR2 SASEGT. CDR3 length: 14 amino acids. The V end was cut by 5 bases, the J end by 0 bases, with 11 bases between. CDR3 sequence (DNA): TGTGCCAGCAGTACGACAGTTATCTCCTACGAGCAGTACTTC. Residues: CASSTTVISYEQYF.

J is TRBJ2-7 and V is TRBV10-1; a weak D match, TRBD2 (5 bases). Trimming took 6 bases from V and 0 from J, leaving 9 bases between them. CDR3 length equals 13 residues. Germline V lookup: CDR1 WNHNN, CDR2 SYGVQD (reference sequence). The CDR3 DNA is TGCGCCAGCAGCCGCGGGTTCTCCTACGAGCAGTACTTC. Amino acid sequence: CASSRGFSYEQYF.

V usage is TRBV7-8 and J usage is TRBJ1-6, with 11 bases fitting TRBD1. Germline loops: CDR1 SGHVS, CDR2 FQNEAQ. The CDR3 contains 14 residues. The V segment lost 3 bases and the J segment 8 bases; nucleotides outside the gene matches: 0. Here the CDR3 reads CASSLGQGDSPLHF. In nucleotides, the CDR3 is TGTGCCAGCAGCTTGGGACAGGGGGATTCACCCCTCCACTTT.

Concerning this clone itself: Since no conserved phenylalanine or tryptophan closes the CDR3, a read error is the likely cause. V is TRBV30 and J is TRBJ1-2, with a possible D match to TRBD1 (6 bases). The germline CDR1 and CDR2 sequences are GTSNPN and SVGIG (reference sequence). V dropped 2 bases and J dropped 8 bases, with 15 bases sitting between them. The CDR3 consists of 13 residues. The DNA for the CDR3 is TGTGCCTGGAGTAGGGGGGGCGCGAACGGCTACACCCTC. It codes for CAWSRGGANGYTL.

The gene calls are TRBV7-9 and TRBJ2-7; D remains ambiguous. This CDR3 has 16 amino acids. Per germline, CDR1 SEHNR and CDR2 FQNEAQ (reference sequence). The ends were cut back, 5 bases at V and 2 bases at J, with 19 bases in the middle. CDR3 loop: CASSTRTGPNPYEQYF. The CDR3 region has the DNA TGTGCCAGCAGCACAAGGACCGGGCCCAATCCCTACGAGCAGTACTTC.

This chain uses TRBV25-1 with TRBJ1-4; no definite D call. Trimming shortened V by 1 base and J by 5 bases, and 8 bases separated the two germline ends. This CDR3 is 14 amino acids long. Per the germline V gene, CDR1 is MGHDK and CDR2 is SYGVNS. Here the CDR3 reads CASSEFGGNEKLFF. Written as DNA, the CDR3 is TGTGCCAGCAGTGAATTTGGAGGAAATGAAAAACTGTTTTTT.

The rearrangement joins TRBV5-1 to TRBJ2-3; D gene uncertain. The CDR3 is 15 residues long. Germline CDR1 is SGHRS and CDR2 is YFSETQ. With 0 bases removed from V and 2 bases from J, the gap between germline ends came to 10 bases. CDR3 nucleotides: TGCGCCAGCAGCTTGGGGAACTTGGACACAGATACGCAGTATTTT. Amino acids: CASSLGNLDTDTQYF. The whole variable domain, filled in from reference TRBV5-1 and TRBJ2-3, reads KAGVTQTPRYLIKTRGQQVTLSCSPISGHRSVSWYQQTPGQGLQFLFEYFSETQRNKGNFPGRFSGRQFSNSRSEMNVSTLELGDSALYLCASSLGNLDTDTQYFGPGTRLTVL.

The V gene is TRBV6-4, the J gene TRBJ2-1, with 11 bases that match TRBD2. Looked up from germline, CDR1 is MRHNA and CDR2 is SNTAGT. This CDR3 region has 15 residues. Losses at the gene ends were 3 bases for V and 5 bases for J; bases not matched to a gene: 3. The CDR3 DNA reads TGTGCCAGCAGTGAAGGGACTAGCGGAAACAATGAGCAGTTCTTC. Translating gives CASSEGTSGNNEQFF.

V and J are TRBV6-5 and TRBJ1-1, with D hard to call. V gave up 1 base and J gave up 0 bases, with 12 bases separating them. This CDR3 spans 16 amino acids. CDR1 and CDR2 from the germline V gene are MNHEY and SVGAGI. CDR3 region: CASSYLQFGVNTEAFF. CDR3 nucleotides: TGTGCCAGCAGTTACTTACAGTTTGGGGTGAACACTGAAGCTTTCTTT.

DNA of the CDR3: TGCGCCAGCAGCCAAGGGGGGGCGCGCGTATCACCCCTCCACTTT. It codes for CASSQGGARVSPLHF. The rearrangement joins TRBV4-1 to TRBJ1-6; possible D gene TRBD1, 6 bases. CDR1 is MGHRA and CDR2 is YSYEKL in the germline V gene. V lost 1 base, J lost 10 bases, and 14 bases lay in between. There are 15 residues in the CDR3.

The chain carries TRBV9 and TRBJ1-4; D unclear. Germline V gene sequence: CDR1 SGDLS, CDR2 YYNGEE. The CDR3 consists of 13 residues. The V end was cut by 3 bases, the J end by 5 bases, with 8 bases between. The CDR3 is CASSGAPNEKLFF. CDR3 DNA sequence: TGTGCCAGCAGCGGGGCTCCAAATGAAAAACTGTTTTTT.

The chain links TRBV30 to TRBJ2-3, with D unclear. Trimming cost V 2 bases and J 6 bases, with 6 bases left between them. Germline V CDR1 and CDR2: GTSNPN, SVGIG (reference sequence). This CDR3 is built from 11 residues. The CDR3 sequence is CAWSPHDTQYF. The CDR3 DNA sequence: TGTGCCTGGAGTCCCCACGATACGCAGTATTTT.

This chain's CDR3 is CASSLDPRGPNIQYF. In nucleotides, the CDR3 is TGTGCCAGCAGCTTAGATCCGCGGGGGCCAAACATTCAGTACTTC. The chain links TRBV7-2 to TRBJ2-4, with a tentative D call TRBD2 (7 bases). The CDR3 is 15 amino acids. Trimming took off 1 base at V and 6 bases at J, with 13 bases between the two ends. Germline V gene lookup returns CDR1 SGHTA and CDR2 FQGNSA.

The rearrangement uses TRBV19 and TRBJ1-1, with 8 bases that match TRBD1. Germline V lookup: CDR1 LNHDA, CDR2 SQIVND (reference sequence). This CDR3 region has 15 residues. With V trimmed by 5 bases and J by 6 bases, 11 bases remained unmatched. The CDR3 loop reads CASSPRTGSGAEAFF. CDR3 bases: TGTGCCAGTAGTCCCCGGACAGGGTCAGGTGCTGAAGCTTTCTTT.